These 27 T cell receptor beta chains were all obtained from the same sample, sequenced in a study of tumor and adjacent non-tumor tissue in lung cancer. This sample's RNA came from whole unsorted tissue. A modified ARM-PCR protocol with three rounds of nested PCR amplified TCRbeta. TCRdb re-derived calls from the multiplex PCR reads in MiXCR, one entry per CDR3 protein. The table lists 70,000 or so distinct CDR3 sequences, just under 60% of them singletons. The sequencing sample was made of lung tumor tissue. The receptors were gathered from a man aged 50 to 59 with non-small cell lung cancer.

Regarding this clonotype: Compared with germline, one end of the junction differs, possibly owing to a read error. The chain carries TRBV29-1 and TRBJ2-2; possibly TRBD2 for D (5 bases). CDR3 length equals 15 residues. Germline assignment: CDR1 SQVTM and CDR2 ANQGSEA. CDR3 bases: TGCAGCGTGTCCCCCGGGATAGATAACACCAGGGAGCTGTTTTTT. Translating it yields CSVSPGIDNTRELFF.

Details on this clonotype: The junction does not match germline at one end; this may be a read error. V is TRBV11-2 and J is TRBJ2-1; no reliable D call. The CDR3 has 12 residues. Germline V lookup: CDR1 SGHAT, CDR2 FQNNGV. CDR3 nucleotide sequence: TGTGCCAGCAGCCCCCGCCTGAATGAGCAGTTCTTT. Residues: CASSPRLNEQFF.

In regard to this clonotype: A read error is possible here, since a much larger clone lies one base away. The V call is TRBV4-1, the J call TRBJ1-6; 7 nucleotides match TRBD1. The CDR3 loop spans 15 amino acids. The germline V gene encodes CDR1 MGHRA and CDR2 YSYEKL. V lost 7 bases and J lost 6; bases outside the gene matches: 9. The CDR3 loop is CASTGDRDINSPLHF. CDR3 DNA sequence: TGCGCCAGCACCGGAGACAGGGACATTAATTCACCCCTCCACTTT.

This clonotype is a singleton in its sample. This chain joins TRBV12-3 or TRBV12-4 and TRBJ2-7, with D tentatively TRBD2 (6 bases). The CDR3 sequence is 14 residues long. V lost 5 bases to trimming and J lost 2 bases, with 13 bases between them. The DNA of the CDR3 is TGTGCCAGCAGTCCGCGGGACCTTCCCTACGAGCAGTACTTC. Translated, it gives CASSPRDLPYEQYF.

This clonotype was recorded only once. The chain joins TRBV6-2 or TRBV6-3 to TRBJ1-6, with D possibly matching TRBD1 (5 bases). The ends were cut back, 6 bases at V and 10 bases at J, with 16 bases in the middle. Germline V gene lookup returns CDR1 MNHEY and CDR2 SVGEGT. The CDR3 has 14 residues. The CDR3 region is CASREQVSVSPLHF. CDR3 sequence (DNA): TGTGCCAGCAGGGAACAGGTATCTGTATCACCCCTCCACTTT.

Remarks on this clonotype: Germline and junction disagree at one end, which may indicate a read error. The rearrangement links TRBV11-2 to TRBJ1-3; D not resolved. The V gene's germline CDR1 is SGHAT and CDR2 FQNNGV. This CDR3 has 16 residues. The CDR3 coding sequence is TGTGCCAGCAGCGACGGGGTGACTACCGCTGGAATCACCATATATTTT. Its protein product is CASSDGVTTAGITIYF.

About this clonotype itself: Being one base from a much bigger clone, this may be a read error. V usage is TRBV30 and J usage is TRBJ2-1; D remains unclear. CDR3 length: 15 amino acids. V was cut by 1 base and J by 9 bases, with 19 bases left in between. Germline-derived CDR1 and CDR2 are GTSNPN and SVGIG (reference sequence). The CDR3 is CAWSALDLPKIEQFF. The CDR3 DNA reads TGTGCCTGGAGTGCTCTCGACCTCCCGAAAATTGAGCAGTTCTTC.

As regards this clonotype: Since the CDR3 does not end with the conserved phenylalanine or tryptophan, this likely comes from a read error. This rearrangement joins TRBV11-3 to TRBJ2-3, with TRBD1 as a possible D gene (6 bases). The CDR3 has 14 residues. Germline CDR1 is SGHNT and CDR2 is YENEEA. CDR3 DNA: TGTGCCAGCATCTTATACAGGGCCTCAGACACGCAGTATATT. Encoded protein: CASILYRASDTQYI.

This clonotype has just a few counts. The chain is built from TRBV2 and TRBJ2-5, with a weak D call TRBD2 (5 bases). The CDR3 loop spans 14 amino acids. Trimming left V 6 bases short and J 5 bases short, with 16 bases between. Germline CDR1 SNHLY, CDR2 FYNNEI. The CDR3 DNA is TGTGCCAGCAGGGGAGCCGGGCGGGTGGAGACCCAGTACTTC. Its protein product is CASRGAGRVETQYF.

Worth noting for this clonotype: A much larger clone differs by one base, so this may be a read error. Given the absence of the conserved phenylalanine or tryptophan at the CDR3 end, a read error is likely. The rearrangement joins TRBV6-6 to TRBJ2-1; a weak D match, TRBD1 (5 bases). In germline, CDR1 is MNHNY, CDR2 SVGAGI (reference sequence). The CDR3 loop spans 10 amino acids. Trimming cost V 7 bases and J 10 bases, with 8 bases left between them. The CDR3 is CASIGAEQFL. DNA of the CDR3: TGTGCCAGCATAGGGGCGGAGCAGTTCTTA.

The rearrangement uses TRBV14 and TRBJ1-6, with D unresolved. The length of the CDR3 is 15 residues. Trimming took off 5 bases at V and 3 bases at J, with 11 bases between the two ends. Germline V gene sequence: CDR1 SGHDN, CDR2 FVKESK. CDR3 in amino acids: CASSARTVYNSPLHF. The CDR3 DNA reads as TGTGCCAGCAGCGCGCGAACAGTCTATAATTCACCCCTCCACTTT.

This clonotype appeared many times. This sequence joins TRBV11-2 and TRBJ2-3; D is unclear. The CDR3 has 13 amino acids. The germline V gene has CDR1 SGHAT and CDR2 FQNNGV. Trimming pared 3 bases from V and 1 base from J, leaving 5 bases between. CDR3 nucleotides: TGTGCCAGCAGCTTCGGCGGCACAGATACGCAGTATTTT. This sequence encodes CASSFGGTDTQYF.

In its sample, this clonotype was seen a few times. V and J are TRBV5-1 and TRBJ2-1, with 7 bases identical to TRBD2. V gave up 0 bases and J gave up 4 bases; unmatched junction bases: 4. Germline V CDR1 and CDR2: SGHRS, YFSETQ. The CDR3 has 15 amino acids. The CDR3 loop is CASSLERGVYNEQFF. DNA for the CDR3: TGCGCCAGCAGCTTGGAACGGGGGGTATACAATGAGCAGTTCTTC.

As for this clonotype: The junction and the germline gene differ at one end; a read error may be behind it. The V gene is TRBV4-1, the J gene TRBJ1-5; 10 bases map to TRBD1. Germline CDR1 is MGHRA and CDR2 is YSYEKL. This CDR3 comprises 16 residues. CDR3 sequence: CASTQGQGDRVQPQHF. CDR3 DNA: TGCGCCAGCACCCAAGGACAGGGGGACAGAGTTCAGCCCCAGCATTTT.

Worth noting for this clonotype: An end of the junction differs from the germline gene, which may be a read error. The chain combines TRBV10-2 with TRBJ2-1; no definite D call. Germline CDR1 reads WSHSY; CDR2 reads SAAADI. The CDR3 is made up of 14 amino acids. The CDR3 region has the DNA TGCGCCAGCAGTGAACAGAGCTCATACAAAGAGCAGTTCTTC. Amino acids: CASSEQSSYKEQFF.

There are many counts of this clonotype. This sequence joins TRBV10-3 and TRBJ2-1; the match to TRBD2 covers 14 bases. This CDR3 spans 17 amino acids. Trimming took 6 bases from V and 2 from J; bases not matched to a gene: 6. CDR1 is ENHRY and CDR2 is SYGVKD in the germline V gene. The CDR3 loop reads CAISPWTSGGTYNEQFF. The CDR3 DNA is TGTGCCATCAGCCCCTGGACTAGCGGGGGGACCTACAATGAGCAGTTCTTC.

This clonotype has at least ten counts. V gene TRBV14 combines with J gene TRBJ2-7; possible D gene TRBD1, 6 bases. This CDR3 is built from 14 residues. Between the trimmed V and J ends, which lost 0 bases and 10 bases, there was a span of 16 bases. CDR1 is SGHDN and CDR2 is FVKESK in the germline V gene. This chain's CDR3 is CASSQDLRTARQYF. CDR3 bases: TGTGCCAGCAGCCAAGACCTAAGGACAGCCCGACAGTACTTC. Looking up the rest from reference TRBV14 and TRBJ2-7 gives the full variable domain: EAGVTQFPSHSVIEKGQTVTLRCDPISGHDNLYWYRRVMGKEIKFLLHFVKESKQDESGMPNNRFLAERTGGTYSTLKVQPAELEDSGVYFCASSQDLRTARQYFGPGTRLTVT.

This clonotype was found a few times. This may stem from a read error, because a much larger clone lies one nucleotide away. The rearrangement uses TRBV12-3 or TRBV12-4 and TRBJ1-5, with D possibly matching TRBD1 (5 bases). The CDR3 spans 13 residues. V shed 4 bases and J shed 9 bases, with 13 bases lying between them. The CDR3 region is CASSSQAQGPQHF. Written as DNA, the CDR3 is TGTGCCAGCAGTTCACAGGCCCAGGGGCCCCAGCATTTT.

For this clonotype: A much larger clone is a single base away; this may be a read error. The chain joins TRBV12-3 or TRBV12-4 to TRBJ1-1; D remains ambiguous. The CDR3 covers 12 residues. Trimming shortened V by 6 bases and J by 4 bases, and 9 bases separated the two germline ends. The CDR3 bases are TGTGCCAGCAGGGCCACGAGCACTGAAGCTTTCTTT. The encoded protein is CASRATSTEAFF.

The chain uses TRBV11-2 and TRBJ2-4; TRBD2 matches 9 bases. CDR3 size: 14 residues. Trimming at V came to 3 bases and at J to 15 bases, leaving 12 bases not matched to a gene. Germline V gives CDR1 SGHAT, CDR2 FQNNGV. CDR3 nucleotides: TGTGCCAGCAGCTTTCCGGGACTAGCTGGATTTCGGTACTTC. It yields the protein CASSFPGLAGFRYF.

The rearrangement uses TRBV6-6 and TRBJ2-7, with 9 bases lining up with TRBD1. Germline values: CDR1 MNHNY, CDR2 SVGAGI (reference sequence). The CDR3 length is 12 residues. CDR3 residues: CGGSPQQGAQYF. The CDR3 region has the DNA TGTGGCGGCAGCCCCCAACAGGGGGCGCAGTACTTC.

On this clonotype itself: Sequence at one end of the junction differs from germline and may be a read error. The CDR3 bases are TGCAGCTTTGACAAGGCCCTGCAAGAGACCCAATACTTC. It encodes CSFDKALQETQYF. The V gene is TRBV29-1, the J gene TRBJ2-5; D remains unclear. The CDR3 length is 13 residues. From germline, CDR1 is SQVTM and CDR2 ANQGSEA. Combining the CDR3 with reference TRBV29-1 and TRBJ2-5 gives the whole variable domain SAVISQKPSRDICQRGTSLTIQCQVDSQVTMMFWYRQQPGQSLTLIATANQGSEATYESGFVIDKFPISRPNLTFSTLTVSNMSPEDSSIYLCSFDKALQETQYFGPGTRLLVL.

This clonotype was counted between two and nine times. With a much larger clone just one base away, this may be a read error. The V and J genes are TRBV6-6 and TRBJ1-1; D is uncertain. Germline V CDR1 and CDR2: MNHNY, SVGAGI (reference sequence). The CDR3 loop spans 14 amino acids. CDR3 sequence reads: CGSSYLRENTEAFF. The CDR3 bases are TGTGGCAGCAGTTACCTCCGGGAGAACACTGAAGCTTTCTTT.

For this clonotype: Compared with germline, one end of the junction differs, possibly owing to a read error. The CDR3 sequence is CVSSLEGVYNKQFF. CDR3 DNA: TGTGTAAGCAGCTTAGAAGGGGTCTACAATAAGCAGTTCTTC. The V call is TRBV11-3, the J call TRBJ2-1, with a weak D call TRBD1 (5 bases). This CDR3 contains 14 residues. CDR1 SGHNT and CDR2 YENEEA come from the germline V gene.

The V and J genes are TRBV28 and TRBJ1-2; D unclear. Germline CDR1 reads MDHEN; CDR2 reads SYDVKM. The CDR3 is made up of 11 amino acids. With 4 bases removed from V and 8 bases from J, the gap between germline ends came to 8 bases. The CDR3 DNA sequence: TGTGCCAGCAGTTCCAATGACGGCTACACCTTC. It encodes CASSSNDGYTF.

A few counts support this clonotype. This may arise from a read error, as a much more abundant clone is one base away. The gene calls are TRBV12-3 or TRBV12-4 and TRBJ2-1; 7 bases match TRBD2. The CDR3 is 12 amino acids. J gave up 15 bases and V 4 bases, and 9 bases lay outside the gene matches. The CDR3, as DNA: TGTGCCAGCAGTTGTGGGACTACGGTTCTGTTCTTC. Amino acids: CASSCGTTVLFF.

V is TRBV15 and J is TRBJ2-7, with a tentative D call TRBD2 (6 bases). CDR1 is LNHNV, CDR2 YYDKDF, per germline (reference sequence). This CDR3 is 15 amino acids long. The germline V and J ends were trimmed by 0 bases and 2 bases, with 11 bases remaining between them. DNA of the CDR3: TGTGCCACCAGCAGAGATTGGCGGGGTCCCTACGAGCAGTACTTC. Amino acid sequence: CATSRDWRGPYEQYF.